Sequencing of this T cell receptor (beta chain) was carried out in a study of blood T cell repertoires in COVID-19. CDR3 length: 17 residues. V trimming: 6 bases; J trimming: 4 bases; junction bases outside the gene matches: 15. Germline assignment: CDR1 MNHEY and CDR2 SVGEGT. Authors' data handling: Amplification of reference gene primers provided the estimated nucleated cell counts. The data were produced by immunoSEQ multiplex PCR, yet TCRdb's version contains in-frame clones alone and is incomplete. V, J and clone size reflect that table, while D and trimming were determined from the DNA. The sample yields some 130,000 clones, 88% seen once.

Sequenced material: peripheral blood. J is TRBJ1-5 and V is TRBV6-2 or TRBV6-3; 7 bases line up with TRBD1. The TCR sequence derives from a man aged 45-60 years with acute or convalescent COVID-19. CDR3 sequence: CASSPTPHGQANQPQHF. DNA for the CDR3: TGTGCCAGCAGCCCTACGCCCCACGGACAGGCTAATCAGCCCCAGCATTTT.